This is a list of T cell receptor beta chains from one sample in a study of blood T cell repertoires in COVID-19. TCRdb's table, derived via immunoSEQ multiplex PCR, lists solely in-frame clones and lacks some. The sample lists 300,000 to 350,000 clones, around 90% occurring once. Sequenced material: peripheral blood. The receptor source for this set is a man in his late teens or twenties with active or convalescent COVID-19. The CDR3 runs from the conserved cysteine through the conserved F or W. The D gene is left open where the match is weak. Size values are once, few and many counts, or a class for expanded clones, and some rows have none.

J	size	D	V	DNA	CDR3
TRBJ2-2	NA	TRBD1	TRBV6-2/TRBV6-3	TGTGCCAGCAGCCGTGACAGGGTCCCCGGGGAGCTGTTTTTT	CASSRDRVPGELFF
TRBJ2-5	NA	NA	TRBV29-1	TGCAGCGTAGACAATTTCCAAGAGACCCAGTACTTC	CSVDNFQETQYF
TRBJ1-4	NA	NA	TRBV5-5	TGTGCCAGCAGCTTGGATCCTTTGGAAAAACTGTTTTTT	CASSLDPLEKLFF
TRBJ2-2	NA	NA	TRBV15	TGTGCCACCAGCAGAGCTAGGACGAACACCGGGGAGCTGTTTTTT	CATSRARTNTGELFF
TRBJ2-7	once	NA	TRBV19	TGTGCCAGTAGTATGGTTGACACCAACGAGCAGTACTTC	CASSMVDTNEQYF
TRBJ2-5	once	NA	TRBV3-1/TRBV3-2	TGTGCCAGCAGCCTTTTAGACAGCAGGGAGACCCAGTACTTC	CASSLLDSRETQYF
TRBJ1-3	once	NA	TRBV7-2	TGTGCCAGCAGCTTTGTTCCGGGAATCCTCTCTGGAAACACCATATATTTT	CASSFVPGILSGNTIYF
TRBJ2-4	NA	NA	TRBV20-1	TGCAGTGCTAGTGCCCAGGGTCTCCAAGCTGCTATTCAGTACTTC	CSASAQGLQAAIQYF
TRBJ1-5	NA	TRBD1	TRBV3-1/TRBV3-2	TGTGCCAGCAGCCAAGGGGGGACAGTCAATCAGCCCCAGCATTTT	CASSQGGTVNQPQHF
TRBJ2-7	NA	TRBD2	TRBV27	TGTGCCAGCCATGGGGCGGGGGGGTACGAGCAGTACTTC	CASHGAGGYEQYF
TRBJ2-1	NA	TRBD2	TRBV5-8	TGTGCCAGCAGCCAGGGACTAGGCAATGAGCAGTTCTTC	CASSQGLGNEQFF
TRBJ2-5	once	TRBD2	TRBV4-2	TGTGCCAGCAGCACCGGGACTAGCGGAAAAGAGACCCAGTACTTC	CASSTGTSGKETQYF
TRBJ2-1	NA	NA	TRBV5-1	TGCGCCAGCAGCCGCCTCAGGTACAATGAGCAGTTCTTC	CASSRLRYNEQFF
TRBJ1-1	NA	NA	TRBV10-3	TGTGCCATCAGTGAGTCGACAGGAGAGGTAGAAGCTTTCTTT	CAISESTGEVEAFF
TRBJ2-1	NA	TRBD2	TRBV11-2	TGTGCCAGCAGCAAAGGACTAGTTGGATTCAATGAGCAGTTCTTC	CASSKGLVGFNEQFF
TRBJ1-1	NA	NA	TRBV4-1	TGCGCCAGCAGCCTCAGGGTTTTGGCCACTGAAGCTTTCTTT	CASSLRVLATEAFF
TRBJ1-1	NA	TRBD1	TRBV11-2	TGTGCCAGCAGCTTAGCACAGGGGTATGAAGCTTTCTTT	CASSLAQGYEAFF
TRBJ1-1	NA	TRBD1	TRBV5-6	TGTGCCAGCAGCGGGACAGGACTGAACACTGAAGCTTTCTTT	CASSGTGLNTEAFF
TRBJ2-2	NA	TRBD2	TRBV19	TGTGCCAGTAGTATCCTCATGACTAGCGGGAACACCGGGGAGCTGTTTTTT	CASSILMTSGNTGELFF
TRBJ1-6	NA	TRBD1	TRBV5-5	TGTGCCAGCAGCTTGAATTGGGACAGGGCTAATTCACCCCTCCACTTT	CASSLNWDRANSPLHF
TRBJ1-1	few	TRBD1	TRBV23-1	TGCGCCAGCAGTCATACCGGGACAGGGGTTAACACTGAAGCTTTCTTT	CASSHTGTGVNTEAFF
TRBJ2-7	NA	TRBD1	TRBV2	TGTGCCAGCAGAGGGACAGGGTACTACGAGCAGTACTTC	CASRGTGYYEQYF
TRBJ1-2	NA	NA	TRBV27	TGTGCCAGCAGTCCCTGGGCAGGAAGATATGGCTACACCTTC	CASSPWAGRYGYTF
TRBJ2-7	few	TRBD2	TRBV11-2	TGTGCCAGCAGCTCCCTGGCGACTAGCGGGAGTTCCGAGCAGTACTTC	CASSSLATSGSSEQYF
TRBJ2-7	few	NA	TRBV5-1	TGCGCCAGCAGCCGGGATTCCTACGAGCAGTACTTC	CASSRDSYEQYF
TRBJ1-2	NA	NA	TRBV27	TGTGCCAGCAGTCACACCTATTGGGCTACTAACTATGGCTACACCTTC	CASSHTYWATNYGYTF
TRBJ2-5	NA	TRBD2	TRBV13	TGTGCCAGCAGCCCCACTAGCGGGAGGCGGCAAGAGACCCAGTACTTC	CASSPTSGRRQETQYF
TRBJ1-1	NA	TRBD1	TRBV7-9	TGTGCCAGCACCTTAGATCGGGACAGGGGACCTTTCTTT	CASTLDRDRGPFF
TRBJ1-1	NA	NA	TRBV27	TGTGCCAGCAGTAAGGGGTCCGGCGGGGGATACACTGAAGCTTTCTTT	CASSKGSGGGYTEAFF
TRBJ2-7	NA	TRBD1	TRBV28	TGTGCCAGCAGTCCGACGGGACAGTCTAGAAGCGAGCAGTACTTC	CASSPTGQSRSEQYF
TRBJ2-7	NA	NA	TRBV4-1	TGCGCCAGCAGCCCGGTTTTCGGGGTGGCCGTTTCCTACGAGCAGTACTTC	CASSPVFGVAVSYEQYF
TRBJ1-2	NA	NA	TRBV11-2	TGTGCCAGCAGCACTTTTAGACAGGCAAGCTATGGCTACACCTTC	CASSTFRQASYGYTF
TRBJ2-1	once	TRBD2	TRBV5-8	TGTGCCAGCAGCTTTTTGGCGGGGGGGGCCTACAATGAGCAGTTCTTC	CASSFLAGGAYNEQFF
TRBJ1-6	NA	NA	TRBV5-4	TGTGCCAGCAGCGCCTCACTGGATTCACCCCTCCACTTT	CASSASLDSPLHF
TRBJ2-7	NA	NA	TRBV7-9	TGTGCCAGCAGCTTCGGGACTGCCTACGAGCAGTACTTC	CASSFGTAYEQYF
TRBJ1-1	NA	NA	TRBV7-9	TGTGCCAGCAGCTTAGCGGGAGGGGCAGGAGTTAACACTGAAGCTTTCTTT	CASSLAGGAGVNTEAFF
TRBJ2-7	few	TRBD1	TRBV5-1	TGCGCCAGCAGCTTGGATACGGACAGGGTGGACGAGCAGTACTTC	CASSLDTDRVDEQYF
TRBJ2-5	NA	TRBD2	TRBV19	TGTGCCAGTAGTATCGCAGCGGGAGGGCCTTGGGTTTATGAGACCCAGTACTTC	CASSIAAGGPWVYETQYF